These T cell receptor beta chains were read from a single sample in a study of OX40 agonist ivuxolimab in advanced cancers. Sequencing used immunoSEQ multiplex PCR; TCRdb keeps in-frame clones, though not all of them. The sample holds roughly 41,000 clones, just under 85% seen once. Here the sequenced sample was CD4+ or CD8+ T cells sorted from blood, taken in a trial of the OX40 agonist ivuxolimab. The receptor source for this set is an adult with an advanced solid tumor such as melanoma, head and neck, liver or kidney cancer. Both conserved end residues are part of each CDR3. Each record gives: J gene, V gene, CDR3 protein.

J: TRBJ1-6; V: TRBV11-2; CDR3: CASSRSGTGVNSPLHF
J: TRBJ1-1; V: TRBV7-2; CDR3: CASSFSGEAFF
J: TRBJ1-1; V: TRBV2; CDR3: CASSEASVVTEAFF
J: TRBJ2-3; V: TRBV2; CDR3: CASNSGTRGDTQYF
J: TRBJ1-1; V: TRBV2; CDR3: CASQQGYTEAFF
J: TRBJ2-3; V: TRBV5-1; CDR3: CASSIQGSSTDTQYF
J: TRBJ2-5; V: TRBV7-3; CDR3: CASSAQGPETQYF
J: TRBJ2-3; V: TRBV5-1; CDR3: CASSLATDTQYF
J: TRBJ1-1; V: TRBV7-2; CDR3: CASRNPWRTTEAFF
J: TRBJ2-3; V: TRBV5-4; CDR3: CATKDGGLADTQYF
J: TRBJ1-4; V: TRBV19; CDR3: CASRDRGAGTNEKLFF
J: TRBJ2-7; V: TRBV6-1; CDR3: CASGHRDLLYEQYF
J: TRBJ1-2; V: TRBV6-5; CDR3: CASSPRTGGVGYTF
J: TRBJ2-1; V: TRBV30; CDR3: CAWSVGLAVNEQFF
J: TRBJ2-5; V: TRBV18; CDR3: CASSPPEKTQYF
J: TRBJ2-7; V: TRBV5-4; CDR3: CASSFDGRGRYEQYF
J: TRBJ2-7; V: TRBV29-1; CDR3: CSVKGLYEQYF
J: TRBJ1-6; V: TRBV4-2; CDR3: CASSQDSRGNNSPLHF
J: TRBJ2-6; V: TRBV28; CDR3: CASSLGSYFSGANVLTF
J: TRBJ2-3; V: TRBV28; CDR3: CASPPSGRSTDTQYF
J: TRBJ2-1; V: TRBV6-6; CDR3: CASSYPSPYSYNEQFF
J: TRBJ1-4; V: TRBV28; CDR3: CASSLLPTNEKLFF
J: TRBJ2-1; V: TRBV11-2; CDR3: CASSPRVIGYNEQFF
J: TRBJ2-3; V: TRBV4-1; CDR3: CASSPQMGRDTQYF
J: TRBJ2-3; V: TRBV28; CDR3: CASSLGTGWDTQYF
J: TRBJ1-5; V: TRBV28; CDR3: CASSRRSWIGQPQHF
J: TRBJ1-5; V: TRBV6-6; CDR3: CASSQDRGNQPQHF